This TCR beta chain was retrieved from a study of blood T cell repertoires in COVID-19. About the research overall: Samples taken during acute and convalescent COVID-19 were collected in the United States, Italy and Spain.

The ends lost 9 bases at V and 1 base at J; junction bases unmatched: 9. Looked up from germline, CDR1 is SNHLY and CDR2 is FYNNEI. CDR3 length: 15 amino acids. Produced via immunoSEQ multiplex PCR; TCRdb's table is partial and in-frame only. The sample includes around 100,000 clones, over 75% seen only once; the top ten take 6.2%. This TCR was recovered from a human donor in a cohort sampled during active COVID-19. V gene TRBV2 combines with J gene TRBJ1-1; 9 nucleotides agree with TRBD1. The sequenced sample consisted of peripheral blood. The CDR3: CASRRPGQGNTEAFF. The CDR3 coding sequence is TGTGCCAGTAGGAGGCCGGGACAGGGGAACACTGAAGCTTTCTTT.